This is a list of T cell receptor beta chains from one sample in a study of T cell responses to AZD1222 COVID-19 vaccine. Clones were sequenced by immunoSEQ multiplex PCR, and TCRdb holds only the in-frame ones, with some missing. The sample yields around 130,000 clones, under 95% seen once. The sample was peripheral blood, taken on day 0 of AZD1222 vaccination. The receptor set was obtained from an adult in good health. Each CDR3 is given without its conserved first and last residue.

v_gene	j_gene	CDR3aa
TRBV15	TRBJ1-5	ATSRAGQPQH
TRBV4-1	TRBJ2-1	ASNSANSYNEQF
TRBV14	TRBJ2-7	ASSQDLKYEQY
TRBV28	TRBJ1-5	ASSPRTGPYLRPQH
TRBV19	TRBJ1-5	ASSTRGRGSQPQH
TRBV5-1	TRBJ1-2	ASSLGGTANYGYT
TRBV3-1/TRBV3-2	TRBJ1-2	ASSYRLGGYT
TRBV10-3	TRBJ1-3	AIRGQGNTIY
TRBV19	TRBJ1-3	ASSMLPGAGDRAFGNTIY
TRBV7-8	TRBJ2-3	ASSLDLSVSGVTDTQY
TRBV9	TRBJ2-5	ASSVLAGETQY
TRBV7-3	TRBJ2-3	ASSSPNAGRGREDTQY
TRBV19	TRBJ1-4	ASSQYGTTNEKLF
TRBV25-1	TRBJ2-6	ASSEFRSGANVLT
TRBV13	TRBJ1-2	ASRRTGGHGYT
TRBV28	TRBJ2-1	ASSSPGQGWSYNEQF
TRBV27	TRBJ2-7	ASTPLERSGGYEQY
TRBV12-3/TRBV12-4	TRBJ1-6	ASSYDSPSPLH
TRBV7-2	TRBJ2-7	ASSLVAGPYEQY
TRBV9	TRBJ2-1	ASSSGTVHNEQF
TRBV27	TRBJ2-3	ASIEGQY
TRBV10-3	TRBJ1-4	AIRAGTADEKLF
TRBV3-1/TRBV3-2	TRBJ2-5	ASSQAVMGSETQY
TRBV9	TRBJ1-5	ASSPWGGQQPQH
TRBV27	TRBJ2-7	ASSQGREQY